Listed here are 23 T cell receptor beta chains from one sample, sequenced in a study of blood T cell repertoires in COVID-19. Assay used: immunoSEQ multiplex PCR; TCRdb lists only in-frame clones, some missing. The table lists fewer than 350,000 clones, around 91% of them singletons. Material: PBMCs or T cells enriched from blood (not recorded which). These TCRs come from a woman younger than 35 with acute COVID-19.

The chain links TRBV25-1 to TRBJ2-1; TRBD2 is a possible D gene (5 bases). The CDR3 consists of 15 residues. Per germline, CDR1 MGHDK and CDR2 SYGVNS. V was trimmed by 5 bases and J by 6 bases, leaving 17 bases between them. CDR3 amino acids: CASSMSGPSSNEQFF. The CDR3 DNA follows: TGTGCCAGCAGTATGAGCGGTCCCTCTTCCAATGAGCAGTTCTTC.

The chain links TRBV6-5 to TRBJ2-3; D gene ambiguous. CDR1 is MNHEY, CDR2 SVGAGI, per germline. The CDR3 contains 15 residues. The germline V and J ends were trimmed by 4 bases and 0 bases, with 11 bases remaining between them. The CDR3 DNA is TGTGCCAGCAGTTTACGTAGAACTAGCACAGATACGCAGTATTTT. Encoded protein: CASSLRRTSTDTQYF.

The J gene is TRBJ2-7, the V gene TRBV10-2, with D possibly matching TRBD1 (6 bases). CDR3 size: 13 residues. Looked up from germline, CDR1 is WSHSY and CDR2 is SAAADI. The germline V and J ends were trimmed by 0 bases and 5 bases, with 8 bases remaining between them. In DNA form, the CDR3 reads TGCGCCAGCAGTGAGTCGGACAGCCACGAGCAGTACTTC. The encoded protein is CASSESDSHEQYF.

V is TRBV3-1 (or the pseudogene TRBV3-2) and J is TRBJ1-6; 7 bases map to TRBD1. V lost 1 base and J lost 9; bases outside the gene matches: 3. This CDR3 is 14 amino acids long. Looked up from germline, CDR1 is LGHDT and CDR2 is YNNKEL (reference sequence). Written as DNA, the CDR3 is TGTGCCAGCAGCCAAGGACAGGGATTTTCACCCCTCCACTTT. Protein: CASSQGQGFSPLHF.

This chain links TRBV3-1 (or the pseudogene TRBV3-2) with TRBJ2-1; TRBD2 is a possible D gene (6 bases). V lost 1 base and J 5 bases, leaving 12 bases between the germline ends. The CDR3 has 15 amino acids. From germline, CDR1 is LGHDT and CDR2 YNNKEL (reference sequence). The chain's CDR3 is CASSQVGGFNNEQFF. Written as DNA, the CDR3 is TGTGCCAGCAGCCAAGTCGGGGGTTTCAACAATGAGCAGTTCTTC.

The chain is built from TRBV5-1 and TRBJ2-2; the D gene is possibly TRBD2 (6 bases). Germline CDR1 is SGHRS and CDR2 is YFSETQ. Trimming stripped 2 bases from V and 0 bases from J, with 8 bases between. The CDR3 covers 15 residues. CDR3 region: CASSFLASNTGELFF. CDR3 sequence (DNA): TGCGCCAGCAGCTTCCTAGCGTCGAACACCGGGGAGCTGTTTTTT.

The V gene is TRBV10-2, the J gene TRBJ2-5; D uncertain. Germline assignment: CDR1 WSHSY and CDR2 SAAADI. The CDR3 is 15 amino acids. Trimming took off 0 bases at V and 0 bases at J, with 8 bases between the two ends. The CDR3 DNA sequence: TGCGCCAGCAGTGAGTCGATTACAGACCAAGAGACCCAGTACTTC. Amino acids: CASSESITDQETQYF.

This chain uses TRBV19 with TRBJ1-1; TRBD1 agrees at 7 bases. The V segment lost 6 bases and the J segment 0 bases; nucleotides outside the gene matches: 10. From germline, CDR1 is LNHDA and CDR2 SQIVND (reference sequence). CDR3 length: 16 amino acids. The CDR3 here is CASRKQGTRVNTEAFF. The CDR3 coding sequence is TGTGCCAGTAGGAAACAGGGGACCAGGGTGAACACTGAAGCTTTCTTT.

V usage is TRBV6-5 and J usage is TRBJ1-1; D is ambiguous. This CDR3 contains 15 residues. Germline values: CDR1 MNHEY, CDR2 SVGAGI. V was shortened by 0 bases and J by 2 bases, with 10 bases between the two germline ends. In nucleotides, the CDR3 is TGTGCCAGCAGTTACTCGTCCCGGGGAAACACTGAAGCTTTCTTT. This encodes CASSYSSRGNTEAFF.

The chain combines TRBV18 with TRBJ2-1; 8 bases are a match to TRBD1. CDR1 KGHSH and CDR2 LQKENI come from the germline V gene. Trimming cost V 3 bases and J 8 bases; bases outside gene matches: 9. This CDR3 comprises 15 residues. CDR3: CASSPTGAALDEQFF. DNA for the CDR3: TGTGCCAGCTCACCGACAGGGGCCGCCTTGGATGAGCAGTTCTTC.

The chain is built from TRBV19 and TRBJ2-1, with D perhaps TRBD2 (7 bases). Trimming left V 9 bases short and J 0 bases short, with 15 bases between. The CDR3 consists of 15 residues. Germline CDR1 is LNHDA and CDR2 is SQIVND (reference sequence). The CDR3 nucleotides are TGTGCCAGCACAGGGAGGGCCCGCTCCTACAATGAGCAGTTCTTC. This codes for CASTGRARSYNEQFF.

The rearrangement uses TRBV3-1 (or the pseudogene TRBV3-2) and TRBJ1-5, with D possibly matching TRBD1 (5 bases). This CDR3 region has 14 residues. Trimming stripped 4 bases from V and 7 bases from J, with 14 bases between. The germline V gene encodes CDR1 LGHDT and CDR2 YNNKEL (reference sequence). The CDR3: CASSLGWGGQPQHF. The CDR3 DNA sequence: TGTGCCAGCAGCCTCGGGTGGGGGGGACAGCCCCAGCATTTT.

The V gene is TRBV5-5, the J gene TRBJ1-2; D not certain. The CDR3 consists of 14 residues. Per germline, CDR1 SGHKS and CDR2 YYEKEE (reference sequence). V was cut by 1 base and J by 5 bases, with 12 bases left in between. CDR3: CASSLPGTSYGYTF. CDR3 bases: TGTGCCAGCAGCTTGCCAGGAACTTCATATGGCTACACCTTC.

The CDR3: CASSISQGLAEQYF. In nucleotides, the CDR3 is TGTGCCAGTAGTATCTCACAGGGACTAGCCGAGCAGTACTTC. V and J are TRBV19 and TRBJ2-7, with 9 bases aligning to TRBD2. CDR1 and CDR2 from the germline V gene are LNHDA and SQIVND (reference sequence). The CDR3 runs 14 residues. V lost 3 bases to trimming and J lost 6 bases; unmatched junction nucleotides: 6. Full variable domain (outside the CDR3, taken from reference TRBV19 and TRBJ2-7): DGGITQSPKYLFRKEGQNVTLSCEQNLNHDAMYWYRQDPGQGLRLIYYSQIVNDFQKGDIAEGYSVSREKKESFPLTVTSAQKNPTAFYLCASSISQGLAEQYFGPGTRLTVT.

The chain is built from TRBV28 and TRBJ1-2; no reliable D call. The germline V gene has CDR1 MDHEN and CDR2 SYDVKM. With 4 bases removed from V and 4 bases from J, the gap between germline ends came to 13 bases. CDR3 length: 14 residues. CDR3 DNA sequence: TGTGCCAGCAGTTCTGAACAGTTCGCCTATGGCTACACCTTC. Translating it yields CASSSEQFAYGYTF.

The CDR3 spells CSVVSGGNPSEQYF. CDR3 sequence (DNA): TGCAGCGTTGTTTCAGGTGGTAACCCAAGCGAGCAGTACTTC. V and J are TRBV29-1 and TRBJ2-7; D remains unclear. CDR1 and CDR2 from the germline V gene are SQVTM and ANQGSEA. The CDR3 totals 14 residues. Trimming shortened V by 4 bases and J by 6 bases, and 19 bases separated the two germline ends.

This clone appeared a single time. V usage is TRBV18 and J usage is TRBJ1-4; D unclear. Germline CDR1 KGHSH, CDR2 LQKENI. This CDR3 comprises 13 residues. V lost 3 bases to trimming and J lost 4 bases, with 6 bases between them. The CDR3 sequence is CASSPGNNEKLFF. The CDR3 nucleotides are TGTGCCAGCTCACCGGGCAATAATGAAAAACTGTTTTTT. Full variable domain (remainder filled in from reference TRBV18 and TRBJ1-4): NAGVMQNPRHLVRRRGQEARLRCSPMKGHSHVYWYRQLPEEGLKFMVYLQKENIIDESGMPKERFSAEFPKEGPSILRIQQVVRGDSAAYFCASSPGNNEKLFFGSGTQLSVL.

V gene TRBV6-5 combines with J gene TRBJ2-7; the match to TRBD1 covers 9 bases. This CDR3 has 13 amino acids. V lost 7 bases to trimming and J lost 3 bases; unmatched junction nucleotides: 4. Germline V gene lookup returns CDR1 MNHEY and CDR2 SVGAGI. The CDR3 DNA is TGTGCCAGCATACCGACAGGGGGCTACGAGCAGTACTTC. Translated: CASIPTGGYEQYF.

V gene TRBV7-4 combines with J gene TRBJ2-1, with D possibly being TRBD1 (5 bases). In germline, CDR1 is SGHVT, CDR2 SQSDAQ. The CDR3 length is 17 residues. The germline V and J ends were trimmed by 0 bases and 0 bases, with 12 bases remaining between them. The DNA for the CDR3 is TGTGCCAGCAGCTTAGCGCGAGTCAGGGACTCCTACAATGAGCAGTTCTTC. Its protein is CASSLARVRDSYNEQFF.

V is TRBV23-1 and J is TRBJ2-5, with D hard to call. TRBV23-1 is treated as an ORF (open reading frame) with a function not yet certain. The CDR3 extends over 10 amino acids. CDR3 residues: CARSYRTQYF. The DNA of the CDR3 is TGCGCGAGGTCGTATCGGACCCAGTACTTC.

The chain has TRBV4-3 and TRBJ2-7, with D perhaps TRBD2 (5 bases). The CDR3 consists of 14 residues. Between the trimmed V and J ends, which lost 0 bases and 3 bases, there was a span of 9 bases. Germline V gene sequence: CDR1 LGHNA, CDR2 YSLEER. The CDR3 spells CASSQDIRGYEQYF. The DNA of the CDR3 is TGCGCCAGCAGCCAAGATATCCGGGGCTACGAGCAGTACTTC.

This clone was seen more than once but under ten times. This sequence joins TRBV4-1 and TRBJ1-6, with TRBD1 matching over 7 bases. The CDR3 runs to 17 residues. Germline values: CDR1 MGHRA, CDR2 YSYEKL. V shed 0 bases and J 4 bases; nucleotides not matched to a gene: 6. CDR3: CASSQDPRDSYNSPLHF. The CDR3 DNA is TGCGCCAGCAGCCAAGACCCTCGGGACAGTTATAATTCACCCCTCCACTTT.

The genes are TRBV28 and TRBJ1-5, with D possibly matching TRBD1 (6 bases). The CDR3 consists of 15 residues. Germline CDR1 reads MDHEN; CDR2 reads SYDVKM. Between the trimmed V and J ends, which lost 6 bases and 3 bases, there was a span of 15 bases. In DNA, the CDR3 is TGTGCCAGCAGCCTCAGGGGCGCCTTCAATCAGCCCCAGCATTTT. It translates to CASSLRGAFNQPQHF.